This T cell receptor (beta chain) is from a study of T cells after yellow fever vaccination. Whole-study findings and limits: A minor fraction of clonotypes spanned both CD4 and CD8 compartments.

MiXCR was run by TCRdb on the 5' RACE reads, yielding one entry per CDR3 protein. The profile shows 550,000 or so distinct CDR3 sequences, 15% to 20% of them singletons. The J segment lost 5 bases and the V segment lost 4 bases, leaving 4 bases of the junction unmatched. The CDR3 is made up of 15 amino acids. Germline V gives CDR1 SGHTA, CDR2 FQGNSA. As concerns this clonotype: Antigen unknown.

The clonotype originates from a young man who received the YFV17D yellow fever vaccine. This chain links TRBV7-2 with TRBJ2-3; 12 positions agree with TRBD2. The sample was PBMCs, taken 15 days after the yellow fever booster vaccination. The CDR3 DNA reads TGTGCCAGCAGCTCTAGCGGGAGGGCCATAGATACGCAGTATTTT. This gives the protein CASSSSGRAIDTQYF.